Below, 2 T cell receptor beta chains from the same sample are listed, as sequenced in a study of blood T cell repertoires in COVID-19. The data were produced by immunoSEQ multiplex PCR, yet TCRdb's version contains in-frame clones alone and is incomplete. This sample has roughly 80,000 clones, with 78% found just once. Sequencing was carried out using peripheral blood. These receptors all come from a human donor in a cohort sampled during active COVID-19.

The rearrangement joins TRBV24-1 to TRBJ1-2, with D possibly being TRBD1 (6 bases). Germline-derived CDR1 and CDR2 are KGHDR and SFDVKD. V lost 7 bases, J lost 3 bases, and 11 bases lay in between. CDR3 size: 13 residues. The CDR3 protein is CATRGAGDYGYTF. The CDR3 nucleotides are TGTGCCACCAGGGGAGCAGGGGACTATGGCTACACCTTC.

The chain has TRBV28 and TRBJ1-2; TRBD1 is a possible D gene (5 bases). Germline CDR1 and CDR2: MDHEN and SYDVKM. Trimming cost V 6 bases and J 4 bases, with 12 bases left between them. The CDR3 loop spans 13 amino acids. The CDR3 sequence is CASSRQIFYGYTF. The CDR3, as DNA: TGTGCCAGCAGCCGACAGATATTCTATGGCTACACCTTC.